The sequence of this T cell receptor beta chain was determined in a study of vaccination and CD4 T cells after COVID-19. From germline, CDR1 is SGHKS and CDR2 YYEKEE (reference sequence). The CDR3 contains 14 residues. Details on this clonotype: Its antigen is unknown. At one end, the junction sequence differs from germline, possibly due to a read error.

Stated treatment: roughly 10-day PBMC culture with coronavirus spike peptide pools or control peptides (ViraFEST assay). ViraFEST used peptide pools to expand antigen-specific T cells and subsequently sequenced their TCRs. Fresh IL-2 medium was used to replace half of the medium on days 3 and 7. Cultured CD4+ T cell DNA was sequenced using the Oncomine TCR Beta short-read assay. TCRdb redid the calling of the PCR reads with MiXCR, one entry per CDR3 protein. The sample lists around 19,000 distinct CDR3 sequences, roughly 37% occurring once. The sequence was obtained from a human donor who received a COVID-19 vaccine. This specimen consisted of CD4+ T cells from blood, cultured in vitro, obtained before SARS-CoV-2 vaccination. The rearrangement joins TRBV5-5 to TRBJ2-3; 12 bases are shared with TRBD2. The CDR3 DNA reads TGCGCCAGCAGCCAACTAGCGGGAGGAGATACGCAGTATTTT. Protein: CASSQLAGGDTQYF.